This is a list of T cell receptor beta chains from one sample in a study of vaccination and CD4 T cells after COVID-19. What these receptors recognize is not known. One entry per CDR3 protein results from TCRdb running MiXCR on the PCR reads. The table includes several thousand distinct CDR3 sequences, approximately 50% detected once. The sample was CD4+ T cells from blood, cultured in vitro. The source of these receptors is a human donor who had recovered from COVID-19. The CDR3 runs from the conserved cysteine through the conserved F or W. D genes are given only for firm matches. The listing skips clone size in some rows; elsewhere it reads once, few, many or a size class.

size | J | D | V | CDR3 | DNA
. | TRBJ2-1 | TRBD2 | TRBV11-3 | CASSLGLAGYEQFF | TGTGCCAGCAGCTTGGGACTAGCGGGTTATGAGCAGTTCTTC
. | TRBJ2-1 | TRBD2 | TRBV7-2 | CASSPGLAENEQFF | TGTGCCAGCAGCCCGGGACTAGCGGAGAATGAGCAGTTCTTC
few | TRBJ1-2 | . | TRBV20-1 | CSARDRGGSGYTF | TGCAGTGCTAGAGATCGGGGGGGCTCTGGCTACACCTTC
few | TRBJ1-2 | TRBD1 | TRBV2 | CASTSGQGVGYGYTF | TGTGCCAGCACCTCAGGACAGGGGGTGGGCTATGGCTACACCTTC
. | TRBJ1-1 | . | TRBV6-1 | CASRRGQTEAFF | TGTGCCAGCAGGAGGGGCCAAACTGAAGCTTTCTTT
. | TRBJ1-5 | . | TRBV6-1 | CASSKGEDQPQHF | TGTGCCAGCAGTAAGGGGGAGGATCAGCCCCAGCATTTT
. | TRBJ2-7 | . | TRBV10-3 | CAISEVNRPYEQYF | TGTGCCATCAGTGAGGTTAACAGGCCCTACGAGCAGTACTTC
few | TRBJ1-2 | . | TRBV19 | CASSPRGVQSHYGYTF | TGTGCCAGTAGTCCCCGTGGGGTGCAGTCTCACTATGGCTACACCTTC
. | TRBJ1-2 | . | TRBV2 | CASSEWGADTF | TGTGCCAGCAGTGAATGGGGGGCCGACACCTTC
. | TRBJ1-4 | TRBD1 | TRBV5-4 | CASSSLIAGQPNEKLFF | TGTGCCAGCAGCTCGCTGATTGCGGGACAGCCAAATGAAAAACTGTTTTTT
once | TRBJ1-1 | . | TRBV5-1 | CASRSDPQNTEAFF | TGCGCCAGCAGGTCCGACCCGCAGAACACTGAAGCTTTCTTT
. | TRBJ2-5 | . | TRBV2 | CASSEGSGKETQYF | TGTGCCAGCAGTGAAGGGTCCGGAAAAGAGACCCAGTACTTC
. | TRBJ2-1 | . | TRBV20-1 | CSASKRDEQFF | TGCAGTGCTAGCAAGCGCGATGAGCAGTTCTTC
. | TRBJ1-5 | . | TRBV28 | CASSSAGASQPQHF | TGTGCCAGCAGTTCCGCCGGGGCTAGCCAGCCCCAGCATTTT
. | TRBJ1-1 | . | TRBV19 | CASSIEPTTTEAFF | TGTGCCAGTAGTATAGAACCCACGACCACTGAAGCTTTCTTT
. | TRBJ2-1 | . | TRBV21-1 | CASSIQRGLSGEQFF | TGTGCCAGCAGCATTCAGCGGGGGCTCTCCGGTGAGCAGTTCTTC
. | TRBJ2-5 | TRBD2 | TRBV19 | CASRRLAGVRETQYF | TGTGCCAGTCGGCGACTAGCGGGAGTGAGAGAGACCCAGTACTTC
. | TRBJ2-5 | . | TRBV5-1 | CASSLSSAQETQYF | TGCGCCAGCAGCTTAAGCAGTGCCCAAGAGACCCAGTACTTC
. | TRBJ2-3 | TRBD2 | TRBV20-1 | CSASGKASGGYTDTQYF | TGCAGTGCAAGCGGGAAGGCTAGCGGCGGCTATACAGATACGCAGTATTTT
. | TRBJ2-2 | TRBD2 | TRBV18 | CASSPRTSGGLNTGELFF | TGTGCCAGCTCACCAAGGACTAGCGGGGGCCTGAACACCGGGGAGCTGTTTTTT
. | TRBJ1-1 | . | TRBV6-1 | CASTLPAGGTEAFF | TGTGCCAGCACCTTACCGGCCGGGGGCACTGAAGCTTTCTTT
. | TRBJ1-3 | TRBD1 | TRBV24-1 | CATRAWTGNFSGNTIYF | TGTGCCACCAGAGCTTGGACAGGAAATTTCTCTGGAAACACCATATATTTT
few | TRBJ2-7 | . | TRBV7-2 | CASSLVEGTFYEQYF | TGTGCCAGCAGCTTAGTAGAGGGGACCTTCTACGAGCAGTACTTC
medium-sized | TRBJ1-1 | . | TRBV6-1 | CASNDLGGHTEAFF | TGTGCCAGCAACGACCTGGGGGGGCACACTGAAGCTTTCTTT
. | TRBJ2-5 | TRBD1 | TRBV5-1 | CASSLARGQGAGTQYF | TGCGCCAGCAGCTTGGCCCGGGGACAGGGGGCAGGGACCCAGTACTTC
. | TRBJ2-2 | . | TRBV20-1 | CSARDQAAGELFF | TGCAGTGCTAGAGATCAGGCTGCCGGGGAGCTGTTTTTT
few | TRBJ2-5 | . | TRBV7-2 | CASSPRETQYF | TGTGCCAGCAGCCCGAGAGAGACCCAGTACTTC
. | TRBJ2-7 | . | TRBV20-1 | CSARDGAGSSYEQYF | TGCAGTGCTAGAGATGGGGCGGGGAGCTCCTACGAGCAGTACTTC